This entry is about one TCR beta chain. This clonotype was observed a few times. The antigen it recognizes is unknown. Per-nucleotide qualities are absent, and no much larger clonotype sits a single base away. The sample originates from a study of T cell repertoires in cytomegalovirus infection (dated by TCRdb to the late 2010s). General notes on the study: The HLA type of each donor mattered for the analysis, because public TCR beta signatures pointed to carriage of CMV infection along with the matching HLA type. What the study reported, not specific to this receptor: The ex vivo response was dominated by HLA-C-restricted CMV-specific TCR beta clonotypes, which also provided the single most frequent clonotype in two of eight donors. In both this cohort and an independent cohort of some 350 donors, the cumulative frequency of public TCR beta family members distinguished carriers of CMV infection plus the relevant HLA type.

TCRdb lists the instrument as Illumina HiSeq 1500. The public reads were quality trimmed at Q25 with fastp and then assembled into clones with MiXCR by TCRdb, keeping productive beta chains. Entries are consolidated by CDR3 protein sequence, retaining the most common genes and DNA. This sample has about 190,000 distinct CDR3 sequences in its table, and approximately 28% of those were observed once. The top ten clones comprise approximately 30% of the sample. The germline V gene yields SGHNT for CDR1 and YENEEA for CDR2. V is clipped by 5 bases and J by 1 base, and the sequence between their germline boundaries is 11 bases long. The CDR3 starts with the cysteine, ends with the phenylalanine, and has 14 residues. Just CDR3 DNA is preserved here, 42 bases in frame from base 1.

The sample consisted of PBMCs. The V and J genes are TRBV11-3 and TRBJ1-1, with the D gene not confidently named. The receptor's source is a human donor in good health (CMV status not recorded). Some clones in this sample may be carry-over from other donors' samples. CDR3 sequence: CASSPTPANTEAFF. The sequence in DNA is TGTGCCAGCAGCCCGACCCCAGCGAACACTGAAGCTTTCTTT.